This passage covers 14 T cell receptor beta chains from one sample sequenced in a study of T cell responses to AZD1222 COVID-19 vaccine. Only in-frame clones appear in the TCRdb table, and some are missing; sequencing was by immunoSEQ multiplex PCR. Among approximately 81,000 clones, roughly 85% were seen once, and the ten largest hold approximately 1.3%. The sample consisted of peripheral blood, taken 28 days after the second AZD1222 dose. All receptors derive from an adult who received the AZD1222 COVID-19 vaccine.

The chain combines TRBV7-5 with TRBJ2-7; the table's TRBD2 call for D was not verified on the DNA. TRBV7-5 is a listed pseudogene. CDR3 length: 18 amino acids. CDR3 DNA: TGTGTCAGAAGCTCTTATCCCCGAGTGGCGGGAGAATCCTACGAGCAGTACTTC. Protein sequence: CVRSSYPRVAGESYEQYF.

The chain links TRBV5-1 to TRBJ1-1; tentative D call: TRBD1 (5 bases). Germline CDR1 is SGHRS and CDR2 is YFSETQ. V lost 4 bases to trimming and J lost 4 bases, with 14 bases between them. CDR3 length equals 14 residues. CDR3 amino acids: CASSDSAGSTEAFF. The CDR3 nucleotides are TGCGCCAGCAGCGACTCCGCAGGGAGCACTGAAGCTTTCTTT. Supplemented by reference TRBV5-1 and TRBJ1-1, the full variable domain reads KAGVTQTPRYLIKTRGQQVTLSCSPISGHRSVSWYQQTPGQGLQFLFEYFSETQRNKGNFPGRFSGRQFSNSRSEMNVSTLELGDSALYLCASSDSAGSTEAFFGQGTRLTVV.

The chain links TRBV4-2 to TRBJ1-1; D is perhaps TRBD1 (6 bases). Between the trimmed V and J ends, which lost 3 bases and 1 base, there was a span of 12 bases. Germline lookup yields CDR1 LGHNA and CDR2 YNFKEQ. There are 15 residues in the CDR3. The CDR3 region has the DNA TGTGCCAGCAGCCATGGGACGACAGGGAACACTGAAGCTTTCTTT. This translates into CASSHGTTGNTEAFF.

J is TRBJ2-2 and V is TRBV27, with TRBD1 as a possible D gene (6 bases). The V gene's germline CDR1 is MNHEY and CDR2 SMNVEV (reference sequence). V was shortened by 6 bases and J by 4 bases, with 15 bases between the two germline ends. The CDR3 is made up of 15 amino acids. CDR3 DNA: TGTGCCAGCAGCTCTCTTCAGGGGATCACCGGGGAGCTGTTTTTT. Its protein product is CASSSLQGITGELFF.

The rearrangement links TRBV19 to TRBJ1-2; D possibly corresponds to TRBD1 (5 bases). V was trimmed by 4 bases and J by 4 bases, leaving 7 bases between them. Germline V gene lookup returns CDR1 LNHDA and CDR2 SQIVND (reference sequence). The CDR3 has 12 residues. The CDR3 region has the DNA TGTGCCAGTAGTACGAGGGGCTATGGCTACACCTTC. Its translation is CASSTRGYGYTF.

This rearrangement joins TRBV30 to TRBJ1-3; the D is unclear. This CDR3 comprises 19 residues. The germline V and J ends were trimmed by 0 bases and 0 bases, with 21 bases remaining between them. The V gene's germline CDR1 is GTSNPN and CDR2 SVGIG (reference sequence). The CDR3 is CAWSVRFPYNLRSGNTIYF. CDR3 bases: TGTGCCTGGAGTGTACGTTTCCCCTACAACCTACGCTCTGGAAACACCATATATTTT.

The rearrangement uses TRBV7-2 and TRBJ2-7; no clear D. The CDR3 has 12 residues. Trimming took off 2 bases at V and 3 bases at J, with 5 bases between the two ends. CDR1 is SGHTA, CDR2 FQGNSA, per germline. CDR3 DNA sequence: TGTGCCAGCAGCTTAACCCACTACGAGCAGTACTTC. It codes for CASSLTHYEQYF.

The rearrangement uses TRBV7-2 and TRBJ2-2, with 8 bases that match TRBD1. The ends lost 0 bases at V and 6 bases at J; junction bases unmatched: 3. CDR1 and CDR2 (germline): SGHTA, FQGNSA. This CDR3 contains 15 residues. Here the CDR3 DNA reads TGTGCCAGCAGCTTAGCCGGACAGGGTTCCGGGGAGCTGTTTTTT. This encodes CASSLAGQGSGELFF.

The rearrangement joins TRBV5-5 to TRBJ1-5, with a tentative D call TRBD1 (5 bases). V gave up 0 bases and J gave up 6 bases, with 16 bases separating them. The CDR3 length is 16 residues. The germline CDR1 and CDR2 sequences are SGHKS and YYEKEE (reference sequence). CDR3 in amino acids: CASSLEAGGIGQPQHF. In DNA, the CDR3 is TGTGCCAGCAGCTTGGAGGCGGGGGGGATAGGTCAGCCCCAGCATTTT.

The table lists this clone with a few counts. V usage is TRBV7-3 and J usage is TRBJ2-3, with 9 bases lining up with TRBD2. The CDR3 length is 16 residues. Losses at the gene ends were 5 bases for V and 5 bases for J; bases not matched to a gene: 11. Germline V lookup: CDR1 SGHTA, CDR2 FQGTGA. CDR3 sequence: CASSTTGGRAGDTQYF. The CDR3 nucleotides are TGTGCCAGCAGCACAACTGGCGGGAGGGCCGGAGATACGCAGTATTTT.

The rearrangement joins TRBV5-1 to TRBJ2-6; 7 bases are a match to TRBD1. From germline, CDR1 is SGHRS and CDR2 YFSETQ. The CDR3 has 15 amino acids. With 4 bases clipped from V and 2 bases from J, the junction kept 3 bases outside the gene matches. For the CDR3, the DNA is TGCGCCAGCAGCCAGCAGGGGGCTGGGGCCAACGTCCTGACTTTC. The encoded protein is CASSQQGAGANVLTF.

The chain carries TRBV7-9 and TRBJ1-1; D is undetermined. The germline V and J ends were trimmed by 0 bases and 0 bases, with 5 bases remaining between them. Germline V CDR1 and CDR2: SEHNR, FQNEAQ (reference sequence). CDR3 length: 14 amino acids. The CDR3 protein is CASSLAGVNTEAFF. The CDR3 nucleotides are TGTGCCAGCAGCTTAGCTGGGGTGAACACTGAAGCTTTCTTT.

The J gene is TRBJ2-5, the V gene TRBV29-1; D is possibly TRBD2 (6 bases). The CDR3 runs 13 residues. From germline, CDR1 is SQVTM and CDR2 ANQGSEA. V dropped 4 bases and J dropped 3 bases, with 12 bases sitting between them. In DNA form, the CDR3 reads TGCAGCGTTGTTCGAGGAGGGGAAGAGACCCAGTACTTC. Amino acid sequence: CSVVRGGEETQYF. Using reference TRBV29-1 and TRBJ2-5 for the parts outside the CDR3, the full variable domain is SAVISQKPSRDICQRGTSLTIQCQVDSQVTMMFWYRQQPGQSLTLIATANQGSEATYESGFVIDKFPISRPNLTFSTLTVSNMSPEDSSIYLCSVVRGGEETQYFGPGTRLLVL.

The chain has TRBV28 and TRBJ1-5; TRBD1 aligns across 8 bases. The J segment lost 6 bases and the V segment lost 8 bases, leaving 9 bases of the junction unmatched. This CDR3 has 14 amino acids. Per the germline V gene, CDR1 is MDHEN and CDR2 is SYDVKM. CDR3 coding DNA: TGTGCCAGCGTCACAGGGGGAGCAGGTCAGCCCCAGCATTTT. Amino acids: CASVTGGAGQPQHF.